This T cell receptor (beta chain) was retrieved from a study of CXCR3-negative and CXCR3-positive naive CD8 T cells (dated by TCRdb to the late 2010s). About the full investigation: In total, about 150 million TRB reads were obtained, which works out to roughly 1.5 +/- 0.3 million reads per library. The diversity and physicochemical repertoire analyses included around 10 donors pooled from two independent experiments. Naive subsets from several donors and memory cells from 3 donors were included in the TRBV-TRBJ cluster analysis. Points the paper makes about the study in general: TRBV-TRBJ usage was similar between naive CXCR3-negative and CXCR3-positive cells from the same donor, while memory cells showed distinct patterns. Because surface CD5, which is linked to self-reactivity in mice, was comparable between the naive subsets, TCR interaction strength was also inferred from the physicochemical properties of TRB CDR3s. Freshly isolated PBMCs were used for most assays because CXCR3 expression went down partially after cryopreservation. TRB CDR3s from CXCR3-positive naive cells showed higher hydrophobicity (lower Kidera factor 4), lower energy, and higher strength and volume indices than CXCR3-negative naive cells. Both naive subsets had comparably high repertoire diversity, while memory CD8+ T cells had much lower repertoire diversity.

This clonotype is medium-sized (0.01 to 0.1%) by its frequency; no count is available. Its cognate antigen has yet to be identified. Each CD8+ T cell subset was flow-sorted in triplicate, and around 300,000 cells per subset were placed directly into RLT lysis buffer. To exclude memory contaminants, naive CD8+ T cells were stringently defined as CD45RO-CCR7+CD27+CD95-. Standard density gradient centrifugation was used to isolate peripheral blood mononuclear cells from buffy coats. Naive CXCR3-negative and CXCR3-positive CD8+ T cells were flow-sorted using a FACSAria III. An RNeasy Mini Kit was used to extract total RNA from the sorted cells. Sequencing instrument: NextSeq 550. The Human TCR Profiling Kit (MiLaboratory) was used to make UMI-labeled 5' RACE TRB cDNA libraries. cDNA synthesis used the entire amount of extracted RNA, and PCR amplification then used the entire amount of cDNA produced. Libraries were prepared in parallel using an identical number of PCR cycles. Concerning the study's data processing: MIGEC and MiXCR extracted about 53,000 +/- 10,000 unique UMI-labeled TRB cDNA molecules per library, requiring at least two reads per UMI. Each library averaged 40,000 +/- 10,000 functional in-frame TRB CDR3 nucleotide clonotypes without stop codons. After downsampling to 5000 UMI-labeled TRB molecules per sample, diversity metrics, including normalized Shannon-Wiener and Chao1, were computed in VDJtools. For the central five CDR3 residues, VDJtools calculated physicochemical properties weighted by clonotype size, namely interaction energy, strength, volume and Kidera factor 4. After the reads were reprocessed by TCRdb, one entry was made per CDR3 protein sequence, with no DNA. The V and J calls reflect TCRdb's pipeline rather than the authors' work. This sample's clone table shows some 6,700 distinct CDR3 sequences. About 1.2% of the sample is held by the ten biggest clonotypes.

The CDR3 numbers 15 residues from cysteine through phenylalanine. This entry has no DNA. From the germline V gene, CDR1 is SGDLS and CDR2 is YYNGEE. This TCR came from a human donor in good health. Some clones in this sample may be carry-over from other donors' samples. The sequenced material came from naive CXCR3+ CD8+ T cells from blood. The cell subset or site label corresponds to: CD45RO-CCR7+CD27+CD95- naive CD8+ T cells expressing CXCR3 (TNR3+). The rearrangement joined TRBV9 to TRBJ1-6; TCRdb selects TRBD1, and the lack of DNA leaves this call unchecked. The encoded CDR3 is CASSVDGGINSPLHF.